The clone carrying this TCR beta chain was counted a few times. Its matching antigen is unknown. Assay: immunoSEQ multiplex PCR; the TCRdb copy retains only in-frame clones and omits some. This sample yields about 36,000 clones, of which less than 80% are seen a single time; roughly 6.1% belongs to the top ten. The CDR3 loop spans 14 amino acids. V shed 0 bases and J shed 2 bases, with 8 bases lying between them. CDR1 MNHNY and CDR2 SVGAGI come from the germline V gene (reference sequence). The sample originates from a study of early stage breast cancer tumors. General study points: Chain pairing and CD4, CD8 or FOXP3 expression were not captured.

This chain connects TRBV6-6 to TRBJ2-7; D unclear. Specimen: blood. This clonotype was sampled from a person between 55 and 69 years old with breast cancer. This chain's CDR3 is CASSYSEPTYEQYF. CDR3 coding DNA: TGTGCCAGCAGTTACTCGGAACCGACCTACGAGCAGTACTTC.